This is a list of T cell receptor beta chains from one sample in a study of T cell responses to AZD1222 COVID-19 vaccine. The repertoire was sequenced with immunoSEQ multiplex PCR; TCRdb's copy has only in-frame clones and lacks some. The sample includes 120,000 to 150,000 clones, about 91% seen only once; the top ten take 3% to 4%. Sequenced material: peripheral blood, taken on day 0 of MenACWY control vaccination. Every receptor here comes from an adult in good health. Both conserved end residues are part of each CDR3. The D gene is left open where the match is weak. A row's size may be missing; if present it is once, few, many or a size class.

-,TRBV6-6,-,TRBJ1-4,CASIKQGREEKLFF,TGTGCCAGCATTAAACAGGGCCGAGAGGAAAAACTGTTTTTT
-,TRBV15,TRBD1,TRBJ2-2,CATSRPDRAHTNTGELFF,TGTGCCACCAGCAGACCGGACAGGGCCCATACGAACACCGGGGAGCTGTTTTTT
-,TRBV30,-,TRBJ2-7,CAWKRRISPEQYF,TGTGCCTGGAAAAGGAGAATATCCCCCGAGCAGTACTTC
-,TRBV7-6,TRBD2,TRBJ2-7,CASSLTSDVSYEQYF,TGTGCCAGCAGCTTAACTAGCGATGTATCCTACGAGCAGTACTTC
-,TRBV15,-,TRBJ2-2,CATSRGAGAAGELFF,TGTGCCACCAGCAGAGGGGCCGGGGCTGCCGGGGAGCTGTTTTTT
once,TRBV2,-,TRBJ1-1,CASSVQINTEAFF,TGTGCCAGCAGTGTACAGATCAACACTGAAGCTTTCTTT
-,TRBV4-3,TRBD1,TRBJ2-4,CASSQREGARIQYF,TGCGCCAGCAGCCAACGCGAGGGGGCGCGCATTCAGTACTTC
-,TRBV28,TRBD2,TRBJ2-7,CASRSSGKYEQYF,TGTGCCAGCAGGTCTAGCGGCAAATACGAGCAGTACTTC
-,TRBV7-7,TRBD2,TRBJ2-1,CASSLSGSQYNEQFF,TGTGCTAGCAGCCTTAGCGGGAGTCAGTACAATGAGCAGTTCTTC
-,TRBV5-1,-,TRBJ2-7,CASSLEPGHHYEQYF,TGCGCCAGCAGCTTGGAACCGGGACACCACTACGAGCAGTACTTC
once,TRBV9,-,TRBJ2-7,CASSVGLSSYEQYF,TGTGCCAGCAGCGTGGGCCTGAGCTCCTACGAGCAGTACTTC
-,TRBV2,TRBD2,TRBJ2-1,CASEGLAKGEGFF,TGTGCCAGCGAGGGACTAGCGAAGGGAGAGGGGTTCTTC
-,TRBV11-2,-,TRBJ2-1,CASSVGFQGLFHNEQFF,TGTGCCAGCAGCGTAGGGTTTCAGGGTTTGTTCCACAATGAGCAGTTCTTC
-,TRBV29-1,-,TRBJ1-3,CSVLDGPRSGNTIYF,TGCAGCGTCCTAGACGGCCCTAGGTCTGGAAACACCATATATTTT
-,TRBV7-8,-,TRBJ2-2,CASSLDGYLGGELFF,TGTGCCAGCAGCTTAGACGGGTACCTTGGCGGGGAGCTGTTTTTT
-,TRBV12-3/TRBV12-4,-,TRBJ2-3,CASSLLDTDTQYF,TGTGCCAGCAGTTTACTAGACACAGATACGCAGTATTTT
-,TRBV28,TRBD1,TRBJ1-6,CATKAGQSKSNSPLHF,TGTGCCACCAAAGCGGGACAGTCAAAAAGCAATTCACCCCTCCACTTT
-,TRBV19,-,TRBJ1-2,CASSLGQGWGYTF,TGTGCCAGTAGTCTCGGGCAGGGGTGGGGCTACACCTTC
-,TRBV5-8,-,TRBJ1-6,CASSSRTGWDSPLHF,TGTGCCAGCAGCTCCAGAACAGGGTGGGATTCACCCCTCCACTTT
-,TRBV18,-,TRBJ2-7,CASSPASRGDEQYF,TGTGCCAGCTCACCCGCTAGTAGGGGGGACGAGCAGTACTTC
-,TRBV7-9,TRBD1,TRBJ1-3,CASSRTGGDGNTIYF,TGTGCCAGCAGCCGGACAGGGGGTGACGGAAACACCATATATTTT
-,TRBV4-3,TRBD2,TRBJ2-7,CASSPRLAGGFYEQYF,TGCGCCAGCAGCCCTCGACTAGCGGGGGGGTTCTACGAGCAGTACTTC
-,TRBV12-3/TRBV12-4,TRBD1,TRBJ1-1,CASSFRGTDEAFF,TGTGCCAGCAGTTTTCGAGGGACAGATGAAGCTTTCTTT
-,TRBV10-1,-,TRBJ2-7,CASSRRAKTYEQYF,TGCGCCAGCAGCCGGAGGGCCAAGACCTACGAGCAGTACTTC
-,TRBV19,-,TRBJ1-5,CASSTFGRIGNQPQHF,TGTGCCAGTAGTACCTTCGGACGGATAGGAAATCAGCCCCAGCATTTT
-,TRBV29-1,TRBD2,TRBJ2-3,CSARGESGLTDTQYF,TGCAGCGCTCGGGGGGAGTCGGGCTTAACAGATACGCAGTATTTT
-,TRBV3-1/TRBV3-2,-,TRBJ2-3,CASRWEGADTQYF,TGTGCCAGCAGATGGGAGGGGGCTGATACGCAGTATTTT
-,TRBV14,TRBD2,TRBJ2-7,CASSFRLAGGYEQYF,TGTGCCAGCAGCTTTCGACTAGCGGGAGGTTACGAGCAGTACTTC
-,TRBV24-1,TRBD1,TRBJ1-5,CATMGQGALVNQPQHF,TGTGCCACCATGGGACAGGGGGCGCTGGTCAATCAGCCCCAGCATTTT
-,TRBV11-3,-,TRBJ2-2,CASRGNTGELFF,TGTGCCAGCAGGGGGAACACCGGGGAGCTGTTTTTT
-,TRBV6-5,-,TRBJ2-3,CASNKRGEGTDTQYF,TGTGCCAGCAACAAAAGGGGGGAGGGCACAGATACGCAGTATTTT
-,TRBV7-9,TRBD1,TRBJ1-2,CASSPQLGQGPHYGYTF,TGTGCCAGCAGCCCCCAGTTGGGACAGGGGCCTCACTATGGCTACACCTTC
-,TRBV29-1,TRBD1,TRBJ2-6,CSVTGAYNVLTF,TGCAGCGTGACAGGGGCTTACAACGTCCTGACTTTC
once,TRBV29-1,-,TRBJ1-2,CSVQQTNANYGYTF,TGCAGCGTTCAACAGACAAACGCTAACTATGGCTACACCTTC
-,TRBV4-3,TRBD2,TRBJ2-3,CASSQASGDTDTQYF,TGCGCCAGCAGCCAAGCTAGCGGAGACACAGATACGCAGTATTTT
once,TRBV9,-,TRBJ1-1,CASSVQVTTEAFF,TGTGCCAGCAGCGTACAGGTGACCACTGAAGCTTTCTTT
-,TRBV10-2,-,TRBJ1-4,CASSDTRDGNEKLFF,TGCGCCAGCAGTGATACCCGGGACGGCAATGAAAAACTGTTTTTT
-,TRBV27,-,TRBJ2-7,CAIAHGPFYEQYF,TGTGCCATCGCCCACGGGCCTTTCTACGAGCAGTACTTC
-,TRBV4-2,-,TRBJ1-2,CASSQVGKVLGYGYTF,TGTGCCAGCAGCCAAGTTGGTAAAGTTTTGGGCTATGGCTACACCTTC
-,TRBV28,TRBD1,TRBJ1-2,CASRNRGNYGYTF,TGTGCCAGCAGAAACAGGGGAAACTATGGCTACACCTTC
-,TRBV5-4,-,TRBJ2-3,CASKPDQFTDTQYF,TGTGCCAGCAAGCCAGACCAATTCACAGATACGCAGTATTTT
-,TRBV6-6,-,TRBJ1-1,CASSSGMNTEAFF,TGTGCCAGCAGCAGCGGGATGAACACTGAAGCTTTCTTT
-,TRBV6-5,TRBD1,TRBJ1-5,CASSYSDRGRRTQHF,TGTGCCAGCAGTTACTCGGACAGGGGGCGTCGGACCCAGCATTTT
-,TRBV6-5,-,TRBJ1-2,CASSYFSDSNYGYTF,TGTGCCAGCAGTTACTTTTCGGACAGCAACTATGGCTACACCTTC
-,TRBV19,TRBD1,TRBJ2-6,CASLAGGLSGANVLTF,TGTGCCAGTCTGGCAGGGGGCTTGTCTGGGGCCAACGTCCTGACTTTC
-,TRBV28,-,TRBJ2-1,CASSIPGTLSGEQFF,TGTGCCAGCAGTATCCCGGGGACCCTTAGTGGTGAGCAGTTCTTC
once,TRBV5-1,TRBD1,TRBJ2-3,CASSPSATGGPDTQYF,TGCGCCAGCAGCCCCTCCGCGACAGGGGGTCCCGATACGCAGTATTTT
-,TRBV18,-,TRBJ1-1,CASSPSAGMNTEAFF,TGTGCCAGCTCACCCTCCGCGGGAATGAACACTGAAGCTTTCTTT
-,TRBV30,-,TRBJ1-5,CAWRTWGLQPQHF,TGTGCCTGGAGGACGTGGGGGCTTCAGCCCCAGCATTTT
once,TRBV12-3/TRBV12-4,-,TRBJ2-1,CASSARGYNEQFF,TGTGCCAGCAGCGCCAGAGGCTACAATGAGCAGTTCTTC
-,TRBV6-1,TRBD1,TRBJ1-4,CASSEGQGALGEKLFF,TGTGCCAGCAGTGAGGGACAGGGGGCACTGGGAGAAAAACTGTTTTTT
-,TRBV10-1,-,TRBJ2-7,CASSGVDRYYEQYF,TGCGCCAGCAGTGGGGTGGACAGATACTACGAGCAGTACTTC